These T cell receptor beta chains were read from a single sample in a study of shared clonotypes between healthy human individuals. The table came from immunoSEQ multiplex PCR; TCRdb's copy has only in-frame clones and leaves some out. The table has millions of clones, around 93% seen once. The sequenced material came from naive CD8+ T cells from PBMCs. These receptors were taken from a man aged 18 to 29 in good health. Some clones in this sample may be carry-over from other donors' samples. CDR3s include the opening cysteine and the closing phenylalanine or tryptophan. The order of the fields is J gene, clone size, V gene, D gene, CDR3 protein, CDR3 DNA. A D gene is named only where the DNA matches it firmly. Only part of the rows carry a size: once, few, many, or a class if the clone is expanded.

j_call: TRBJ2-1
clone_size: -
v_call: TRBV27
d_call: -
cdr3_aa: CASSFSGSYNEQFF
cdr3_nt: TGTGCCAGCAGCTTCAGCGGGTCCTACAATGAGCAGTTCTTC

j_call: TRBJ1-5
clone_size: -
v_call: TRBV7-8
d_call: -
cdr3_aa: CASSLALDQPQHF
cdr3_nt: TGTGCCAGCAGCTTAGCGCTTGATCAGCCCCAGCATTTT

j_call: TRBJ2-5
clone_size: -
v_call: TRBV7-9
d_call: TRBD2
cdr3_aa: CASSSGLAGVLGETQYF
cdr3_nt: TGTGCCAGCAGTTCGGGACTAGCGGGAGTATTGGGAGAGACCCAGTACTTC

j_call: TRBJ2-7
clone_size: -
v_call: TRBV21-1
d_call: -
cdr3_aa: CASSGTSGAGGEQYF
cdr3_nt: TGTGCCAGCAGCGGGACTAGCGGTGCGGGGGGAGAGCAGTACTTC

j_call: TRBJ1-1
clone_size: -
v_call: TRBV18
d_call: -
cdr3_aa: CASSPPSGGGTEAFF
cdr3_nt: TGTGCCAGCTCACCACCGAGTGGCGGTGGCACTGAAGCTTTCTTT

j_call: TRBJ2-7
clone_size: -
v_call: TRBV19
d_call: TRBD2
cdr3_aa: CATTSGTSTYEQYF
cdr3_nt: TGTGCCACAACTAGCGGGACTTCGACCTACGAGCAGTACTTC

j_call: TRBJ2-7
clone_size: -
v_call: TRBV7-6
d_call: -
cdr3_aa: CASSLAAGEVGVGEQYF
cdr3_nt: TGTGCCAGCAGCTTAGCGGCTGGAGAAGTGGGAGTGGGCGAGCAGTACTTC

j_call: TRBJ1-1
clone_size: -
v_call: TRBV7-9
d_call: -
cdr3_aa: CASSLAVGQGKTEAFF
cdr3_nt: TGTGCCAGCAGCTTAGCGGTCGGGCAGGGGAAAACTGAAGCTTTCTTT

j_call: TRBJ2-7
clone_size: -
v_call: TRBV11-2
d_call: -
cdr3_aa: CASSLGTVYEQYF
cdr3_nt: TGTGCCAGCAGCTTAGGGACCGTCTACGAGCAGTACTTC

j_call: TRBJ2-1
clone_size: -
v_call: TRBV7-2
d_call: -
cdr3_aa: CASSLESEYNEQFF
cdr3_nt: TGTGCCAGCAGCTTAGAAAGCGAGTACAATGAGCAGTTCTTC

j_call: TRBJ2-7
clone_size: -
v_call: TRBV27
d_call: TRBD1
cdr3_aa: CASSFSGQGKQYF
cdr3_nt: TGTGCCAGCAGTTTCTCCGGACAGGGCAAGCAGTACTTC

j_call: TRBJ2-7
clone_size: -
v_call: TRBV13
d_call: -
cdr3_aa: CASSPGADNYEQYF
cdr3_nt: TGTGCCAGCAGTCCAGGGGCGGACAACTACGAGCAGTACTTC

j_call: TRBJ2-3
clone_size: once
v_call: TRBV11-2
d_call: -
cdr3_aa: CASSSFGTQYF
cdr3_nt: TGTGCCAGCAGCTCGTTTGGTACGCAGTATTTT

j_call: TRBJ2-7
clone_size: -
v_call: TRBV11-2
d_call: -
cdr3_aa: CASNPSPWGPLMEQYF
cdr3_nt: TGTGCCAGCAACCCTTCTCCTTGGGGCCCCTTGATGGAGCAGTACTTC

j_call: TRBJ2-7
clone_size: once
v_call: TRBV28
d_call: TRBD1
cdr3_aa: CASSFGQGTYEQYF
cdr3_nt: TGTGCCAGCAGTTTTGGACAGGGCACCTACGAGCAGTACTTC

j_call: TRBJ2-7
clone_size: -
v_call: TRBV27
d_call: -
cdr3_aa: CASSFNRGAMQYF
cdr3_nt: TGTGCCAGCAGTTTTAATCGGGGGGCGATGCAGTACTTC

j_call: TRBJ2-7
clone_size: -
v_call: TRBV6-6
d_call: -
cdr3_aa: CASSYSMALAAAEQYF
cdr3_nt: TGTGCCAGCAGTTACTCGATGGCATTAGCGGCCGCCGAGCAGTACTTC

j_call: TRBJ2-3
clone_size: -
v_call: TRBV6-5
d_call: -
cdr3_aa: CASSYGAGPSTDTQYF
cdr3_nt: TGTGCCAGCAGTTACGGGGCGGGACCTAGCACAGATACGCAGTATTTT

j_call: TRBJ1-2
clone_size: -
v_call: TRBV7-9
d_call: -
cdr3_aa: CASSLAQGNYGYTF
cdr3_nt: TGTGCCAGCAGCTTAGCGCAGGGTAACTATGGCTACACCTTC

j_call: TRBJ2-3
clone_size: -
v_call: TRBV4-1
d_call: TRBD1
cdr3_aa: CASSHRQGSTDTQYF
cdr3_nt: TGCGCCAGCAGCCACCGACAGGGGAGTACAGATACGCAGTATTTT

j_call: TRBJ2-7
clone_size: -
v_call: TRBV18
d_call: -
cdr3_aa: CASSPRQYAGPSSYEQYF
cdr3_nt: TGTGCCAGCTCACCCCGCCAGTATGCAGGGCCGAGCTCCTACGAGCAGTACTTC

j_call: TRBJ2-7
clone_size: -
v_call: TRBV27
d_call: -
cdr3_aa: CASSLSIGYSSYEQYF
cdr3_nt: TGTGCCAGCAGTTTATCGATAGGGTATAGCTCCTACGAGCAGTACTTC